These T cell receptor beta chains were read from a single sample in a study of technical replicates of blood from a few donors. Data came from immunoSEQ multiplex PCR; TCRdb stores just in-frame clones and leaves some out. The sample comprises tens of thousands of clones, less than 98% of which are singletons, and about 0.26% rests with the top ten. Sample: T cells isolated from PBMCs. The receptors were gathered from a human donor in good health. CDR3s include the opening cysteine and the closing phenylalanine or tryptophan. The D gene is left open where the match is weak. Where a row states a size, it is once, few, many or the class of an expanded clone; other rows omit it.

D | size | J | V | CDR3 | DNA
. | . | TRBJ2-3 | TRBV19 | CASSIGASEDTQYF | TGTGCCAGTAGTATTGGGGCTAGTGAAGATACGCAGTATTTT
. | . | TRBJ1-1 | TRBV11-2 | CASRIDKGPFEAFF | TGTGCCAGCAGGATAGACAAGGGGCCTTTTGAAGCTTTCTTT
. | . | TRBJ2-3 | TRBV9 | CASSVATGGTYTDTQYF | TGTGCCAGCAGCGTAGCGACGGGCGGGACCTACACAGATACGCAGTATTTT
. | . | TRBJ2-5 | TRBV7-3 | CASSMGGETQYF | TGTGCCAGCAGCATGGGCGGGGAGACCCAGTACTTC
. | . | TRBJ1-2 | TRBV6-5 | CASSYGGDYGYTF | TGTGCCAGCAGTTATGGGGGGGACTATGGCTACACCTTC
. | . | TRBJ2-1 | TRBV10-3 | CAIKGGGFSSYNEQFF | TGTGCCATCAAGGGGGGGGGATTCAGCTCCTACAATGAGCAGTTCTTC
TRBD1 | . | TRBJ2-3 | TRBV6-5 | CASRDRGADTQYF | TGTGCCAGCAGGGACAGGGGGGCAGATACGCAGTATTTT
TRBD2 | . | TRBJ2-1 | TRBV5-1 | CASSLARPLPGGRPGDEQFF | TGCGCCAGCAGCTTGGCACGACCACTTCCGGGAGGGAGGCCCGGCGATGAGCAGTTCTTC
. | . | TRBJ1-1 | TRBV27 | CASSRLRQNTEAFF | TGTGCCAGCAGTCGCCTTAGACAGAACACTGAAGCTTTCTTT
. | . | TRBJ2-3 | TRBV2 | CALSRDTDTQYF | TGTGCTCTTTCGCGGGACACAGATACGCAGTATTTT
. | . | TRBJ2-7 | TRBV10-3 | CAISFTAQSYEQYF | TGTGCCATCAGTTTCACAGCCCAATCCTACGAGCAGTACTTC
TRBD2 | . | TRBJ2-2 | TRBV10-3 | CAISVGGSLDTGELFF | TGTGCCATCAGTGTCGGCGGGAGTTTGGACACCGGGGAGCTGTTTTTT
TRBD1 | . | TRBJ1-5 | TRBV28 | CASSPMRTGGNQPQHF | TGTGCCAGCAGTCCCATGCGGACAGGGGGAAATCAGCCCCAGCATTTT
TRBD2 | . | TRBJ2-7 | TRBV4-1 | CASSQVPGRYEQYF | TGCGCCAGCAGCCAAGTACCCGGGAGGTACGAGCAGTACTTC
TRBD1 | . | TRBJ2-5 | TRBV4-2 | CASSRDREETQYF | TGTGCCAGCAGCCGGGACAGGGAAGAGACCCAGTACTTC
. | . | TRBJ2-3 | TRBV27 | CASSIYSTDTQYF | TGTGCCAGCAGTATCTATAGCACAGATACGCAGTATTTT
TRBD1 | . | TRBJ2-4 | TRBV5-6 | CASSLWDRVYIQYF | TGTGCCAGCAGCTTGTGGGACAGGGTGTACATTCAGTACTTC
. | . | TRBJ1-2 | TRBV6-6 | CASRPSDRHGYTF | TGTGCCAGCAGACCCAGCGACAGGCATGGCTACACCTTC
TRBD2 | . | TRBJ2-3 | TRBV11-3 | CASGRGGFTDTQYF | TGTGCCAGCGGACGGGGGGGCTTCACAGATACGCAGTATTTT
TRBD2 | . | TRBJ2-2 | TRBV7-3 | CASSLERTGRLAGGWNTGELFF | TGTGCCAGCAGCTTAGAGAGAACAGGACGGCTAGCGGGAGGTTGGAACACCGGGGAGCTGTTTTTT
. | few | TRBJ1-5 | TRBV28 | CASSLVQSNQPQHF | TGTGCCAGCAGTTTAGTACAGAGCAATCAGCCCCAGCATTTT
. | . | TRBJ2-7 | TRBV25-1 | CASSVGGYEQYF | TGTGCCAGCAGTGTAGGCGGATACGAGCAGTACTTC
TRBD2 | . | TRBJ2-5 | TRBV7-7 | CASSFGREGGETQYF | TGTGCTAGCAGCTTTGGACGGGAGGGGGGGGAGACCCAGTACTTC
. | . | TRBJ2-7 | TRBV5-1 | CASSLTGHLSDEQYF | TGCGCCAGCAGCTTGACGGGACATTTAAGCGACGAGCAGTACTTC
TRBD2 | . | TRBJ2-7 | TRBV4-1 | CASSQLAGVKDEQYF | TGCGCCAGCAGCCAGCTAGCGGGAGTAAAAGACGAGCAGTACTTC
TRBD1 | . | TRBJ1-1 | TRBV2 | CASSEVGQGDDTEAFF | TGTGCCAGCAGTGAAGTCGGACAGGGGGACGACACTGAAGCTTTCTTT
TRBD2 | . | TRBJ2-7 | TRBV7-9 | CASSPGGGGPLYEQYF | TGTGCCAGCAGCCCGGGGGGGGGAGGGCCTCTCTACGAGCAGTACTTC
. | . | TRBJ1-5 | TRBV4-2 | CASSQVTRGAYRQPQHF | TGTGCCAGCAGCCAAGTAACTCGGGGGGCGTATCGCCAGCCCCAGCATTTT
TRBD1 | once | TRBJ2-7 | TRBV27 | CASSRRDRVHEQYF | TGTGCCAGCTCGCGCCGGGACAGGGTCCACGAGCAGTACTTC
. | . | TRBJ2-7 | TRBV30 | CAWSYAGVYEQYF | TGTGCCTGGAGTTACGCCGGGGTTTACGAGCAGTACTTC
TRBD1 | . | TRBJ1-5 | TRBV7-8 | CASSPGTGTSHQPQHF | TGTGCCAGCAGCCCTGGGACAGGAACTAGCCATCAGCCCCAGCATTTT
. | . | TRBJ1-2 | TRBV7-9 | CASSMRTVIYGYTF | TGTGCCAGCAGCATGAGGACAGTAATCTATGGCTACACCTTC
. | . | TRBJ1-2 | TRBV9 | CASRGLYGYTF | TGTGCCAGCAGGGGACTCTATGGCTACACCTTC
. | . | TRBJ1-1 | TRBV2 | CAWRGGLYAFF | TGTGCCTGGAGGGGGGGCTTATACGCTTTCTTT
. | . | TRBJ2-2 | TRBV7-7 | CASSLLPRGGGELFF | TGTGCTAGCAGCTTACTCCCCCGGGGAGGCGGGGAGCTGTTTTTT
TRBD1 | . | TRBJ1-4 | TRBV6-1 | CASSELQGQTVNEKLFF | TGTGCCAGCAGTGAACTACAGGGGCAAACGGTTAATGAAAAACTGTTTTTT
. | . | TRBJ2-7 | TRBV6-1 | CASSEARAGVYEQYF | TGTGCCAGCAGTGAAGCAAGAGCGGGCGTCTACGAGCAGTACTTC
TRBD2 | . | TRBJ2-2 | TRBV19 | CASSMGLAGGPAGELFF | TGTGCCAGTAGTATGGGGCTAGCGGGAGGGCCAGCCGGGGAGCTGTTTTTT
TRBD2 | . | TRBJ2-7 | TRBV19 | CASSISSGRIYEQYF | TGTGCCAGTAGTATCTCTAGCGGGAGAATCTACGAGCAGTACTTC
. | . | TRBJ2-1 | TRBV4-3 | CASSQGWFGDSYNEQFF | TGCGCCAGCAGCCAAGGGTGGTTCGGGGATTCCTACAATGAGCAGTTCTTC
TRBD1 | . | TRBJ1-2 | TRBV11-3 | CASSLEAGGIYGYTF | TGTGCCAGCAGCTTAGAGGCAGGGGGCATCTATGGCTACACCTTC
TRBD1 | . | TRBJ2-3 | TRBV5-4 | CASSQQGGTDTQYF | TGTGCCAGCAGCCAACAGGGGGGCACAGATACGCAGTATTTT
TRBD1 | . | TRBJ1-2 | TRBV12-5 | CASGLGDRDRYGYTF | TGTGCTAGTGGTTTAGGGGACAGGGATAGGTATGGCTACACCTTC
. | . | TRBJ1-2 | TRBV21-1 | CASSKAPGGMEGYGYTF | TGTGCCAGCAGCAAGGCCCCGGGGGGTATGGAAGGGTATGGCTACACCTTC
TRBD2 | . | TRBJ2-7 | TRBV11-3 | CASSSLAGVPYEQYF | TGTGCCAGCAGCTCACTAGCGGGAGTACCCTACGAGCAGTACTTC
TRBD1 | . | TRBJ1-5 | TRBV28 | CASSFLDRGLSQPQHF | TGTGCCAGCAGTTTTCTCGACAGGGGGCTTAGTCAGCCCCAGCATTTT